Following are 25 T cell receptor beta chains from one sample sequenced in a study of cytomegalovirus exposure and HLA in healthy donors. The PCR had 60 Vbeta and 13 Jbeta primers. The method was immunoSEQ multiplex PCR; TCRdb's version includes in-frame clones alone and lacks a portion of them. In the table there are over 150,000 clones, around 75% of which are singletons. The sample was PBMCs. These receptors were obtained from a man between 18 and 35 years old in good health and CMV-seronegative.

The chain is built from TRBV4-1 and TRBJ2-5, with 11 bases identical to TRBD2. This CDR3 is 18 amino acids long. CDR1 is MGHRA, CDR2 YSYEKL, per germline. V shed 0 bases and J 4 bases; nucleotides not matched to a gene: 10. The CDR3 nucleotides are TGCGCCAGCAGCCAAGAGTTAACTAGCGGGAGACGGGGAGAGACCCAGTACTTC. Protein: CASSQELTSGRRGETQYF.

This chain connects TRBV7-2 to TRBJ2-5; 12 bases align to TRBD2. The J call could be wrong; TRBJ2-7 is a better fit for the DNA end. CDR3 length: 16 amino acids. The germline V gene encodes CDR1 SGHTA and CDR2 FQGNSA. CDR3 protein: CASSFPSGRALYEQYF. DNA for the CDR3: TGTGCCAGCAGCTTCCCTAGCGGGAGGGCCCTTTACGAGCAGTACTTC.

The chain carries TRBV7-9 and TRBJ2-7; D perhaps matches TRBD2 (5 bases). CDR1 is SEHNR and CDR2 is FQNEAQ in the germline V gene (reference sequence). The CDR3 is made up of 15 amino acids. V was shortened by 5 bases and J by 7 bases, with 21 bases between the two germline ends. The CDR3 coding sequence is TGTGCCAGCAGCCCCCGAGGGAGTCCTAAGACAGAGCAGTACTTC. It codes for CASSPRGSPKTEQYF. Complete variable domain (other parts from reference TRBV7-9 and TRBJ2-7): DTGVSQNPRHKITKRGQNVTFRCDPISEHNRLYWYRQTLGQGPEFLTYFQNEAQLEKSRLLSDRFSAERPKGSFSTLEIQRTEQGDSAMYLCASSPRGSPKTEQYFGPGTRLTVT.

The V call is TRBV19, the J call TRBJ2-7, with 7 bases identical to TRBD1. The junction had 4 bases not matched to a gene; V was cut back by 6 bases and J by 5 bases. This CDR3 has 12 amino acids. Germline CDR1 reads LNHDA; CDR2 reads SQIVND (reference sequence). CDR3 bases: TGTGCCAGTAGAGGGGGCGTAAACGAGCAGTACTTC. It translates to CASRGGVNEQYF.

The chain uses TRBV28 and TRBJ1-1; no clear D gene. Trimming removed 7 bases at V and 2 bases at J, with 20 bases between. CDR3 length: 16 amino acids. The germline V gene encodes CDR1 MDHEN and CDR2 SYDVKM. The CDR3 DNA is TGTGCCAGCATTCCACTGGGGAGGATTCGAAACACTGAAGCTTTCTTT. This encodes CASIPLGRIRNTEAFF.

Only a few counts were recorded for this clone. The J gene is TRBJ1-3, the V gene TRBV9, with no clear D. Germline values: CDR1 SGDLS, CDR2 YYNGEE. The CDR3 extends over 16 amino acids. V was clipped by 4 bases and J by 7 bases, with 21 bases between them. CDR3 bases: TGTGCCAGCAGCCCCCTCGGTGCGGGAATTGGGAACACCATATATTTT. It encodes CASSPLGAGIGNTIYF.

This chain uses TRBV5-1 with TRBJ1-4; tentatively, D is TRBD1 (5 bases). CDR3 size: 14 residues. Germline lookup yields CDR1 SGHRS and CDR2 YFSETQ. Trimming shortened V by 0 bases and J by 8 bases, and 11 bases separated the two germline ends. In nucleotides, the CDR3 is TGCGCCAGCAGCTTGGGACAGCAAGAGGAAAAACTGTTTTTT. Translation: CASSLGQQEEKLFF. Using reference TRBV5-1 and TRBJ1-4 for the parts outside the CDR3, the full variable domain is KAGVTQTPRYLIKTRGQQVTLSCSPISGHRSVSWYQQTPGQGLQFLFEYFSETQRNKGNFPGRFSGRQFSNSRSEMNVSTLELGDSALYLCASSLGQQEEKLFFGSGTQLSVL.

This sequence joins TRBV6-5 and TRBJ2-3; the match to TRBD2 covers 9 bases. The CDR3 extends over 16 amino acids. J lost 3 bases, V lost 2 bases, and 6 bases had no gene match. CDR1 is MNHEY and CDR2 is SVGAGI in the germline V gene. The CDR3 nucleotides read TGTGCCAGCAGTTACGGGCTCGCGGGAGGGACAGATACGCAGTATTTT. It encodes CASSYGLAGGTDTQYF.

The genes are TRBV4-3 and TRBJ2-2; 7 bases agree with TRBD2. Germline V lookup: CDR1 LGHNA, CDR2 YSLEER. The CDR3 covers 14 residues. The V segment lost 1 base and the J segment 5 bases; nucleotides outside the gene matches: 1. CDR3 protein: CASSQGTSTGELFF. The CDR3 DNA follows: TGCGCCAGCAGCCAAGGGACTAGTACCGGGGAGCTGTTTTTT.

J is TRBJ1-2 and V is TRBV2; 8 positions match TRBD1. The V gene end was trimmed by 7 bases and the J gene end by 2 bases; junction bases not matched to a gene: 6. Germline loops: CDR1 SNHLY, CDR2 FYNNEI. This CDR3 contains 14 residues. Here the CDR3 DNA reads TGTGCCAGCATTCAGGGGGCAATGAACTATGGCTACACCTTC. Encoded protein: CASIQGAMNYGYTF.

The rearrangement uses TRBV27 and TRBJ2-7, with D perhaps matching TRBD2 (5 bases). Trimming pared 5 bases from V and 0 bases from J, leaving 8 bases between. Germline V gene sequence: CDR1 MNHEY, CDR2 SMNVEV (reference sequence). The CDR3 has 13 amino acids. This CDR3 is CASSPGISYEQYF. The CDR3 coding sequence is TGTGCCAGCAGTCCCGGGATCTCCTACGAGCAGTACTTC.

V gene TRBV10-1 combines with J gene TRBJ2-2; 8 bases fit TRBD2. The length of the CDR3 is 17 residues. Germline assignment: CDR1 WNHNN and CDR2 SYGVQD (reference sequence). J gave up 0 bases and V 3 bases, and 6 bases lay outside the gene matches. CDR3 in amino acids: CASSDSISGTNTGELFF. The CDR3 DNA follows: TGCGCCAGCAGTGACTCCATTAGCGGGACGAACACCGGGGAGCTGTTTTTT.

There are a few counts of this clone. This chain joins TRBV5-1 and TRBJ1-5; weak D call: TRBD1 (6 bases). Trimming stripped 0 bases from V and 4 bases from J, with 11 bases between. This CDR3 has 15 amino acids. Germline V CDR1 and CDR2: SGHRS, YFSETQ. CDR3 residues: CASSLAGRGNQPQHF. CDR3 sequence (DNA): TGCGCCAGCAGCTTGGCCGGCAGGGGAAATCAGCCCCAGCATTTT.

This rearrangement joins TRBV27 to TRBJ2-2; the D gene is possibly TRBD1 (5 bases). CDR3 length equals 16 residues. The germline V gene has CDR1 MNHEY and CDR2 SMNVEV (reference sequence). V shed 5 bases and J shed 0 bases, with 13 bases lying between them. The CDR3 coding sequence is TGTGCCAGCAGTCGCTTACAGGCATCGAACACCGGGGAGCTGTTTTTT. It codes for CASSRLQASNTGELFF.

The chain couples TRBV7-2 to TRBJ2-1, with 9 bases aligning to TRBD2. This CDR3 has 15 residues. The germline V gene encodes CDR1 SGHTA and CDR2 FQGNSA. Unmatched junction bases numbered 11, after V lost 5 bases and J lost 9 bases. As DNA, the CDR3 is TGTGCCAGCAGCCACAGCGGGAGGTCAGTACGTGAGCAGTTCTTC. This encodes CASSHSGRSVREQFF.

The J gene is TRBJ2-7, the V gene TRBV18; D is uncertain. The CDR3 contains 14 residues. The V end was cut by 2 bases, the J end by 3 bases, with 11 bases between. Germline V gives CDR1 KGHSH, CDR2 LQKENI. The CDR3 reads CASSPTEQIYEQYF. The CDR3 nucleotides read TGTGCCAGCTCACCAACAGAACAGATCTACGAGCAGTACTTC.

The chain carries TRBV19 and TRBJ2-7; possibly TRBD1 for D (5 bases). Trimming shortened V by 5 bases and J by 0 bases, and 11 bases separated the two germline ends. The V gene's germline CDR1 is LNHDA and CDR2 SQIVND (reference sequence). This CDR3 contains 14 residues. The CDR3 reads CASSPMDNSYEQYF. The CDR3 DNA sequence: TGTGCCAGTAGTCCTATGGACAACTCCTACGAGCAGTACTTC.

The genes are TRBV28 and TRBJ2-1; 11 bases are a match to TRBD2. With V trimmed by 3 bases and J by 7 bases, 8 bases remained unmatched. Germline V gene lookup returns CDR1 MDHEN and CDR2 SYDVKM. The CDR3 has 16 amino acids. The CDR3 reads CASSFLAGGSGNEQFF. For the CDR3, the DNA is TGTGCCAGCAGTTTCTTAGCGGGAGGGTCCGGGAATGAGCAGTTCTTC.

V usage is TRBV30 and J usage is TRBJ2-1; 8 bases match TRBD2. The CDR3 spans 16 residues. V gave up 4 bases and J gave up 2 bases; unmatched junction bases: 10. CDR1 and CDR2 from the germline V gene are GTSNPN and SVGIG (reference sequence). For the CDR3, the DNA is TGTGCCTGGACCAGGGGAGCGGGAGAACCCTACAATGAGCAGTTCTTC. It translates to CAWTRGAGEPYNEQFF.

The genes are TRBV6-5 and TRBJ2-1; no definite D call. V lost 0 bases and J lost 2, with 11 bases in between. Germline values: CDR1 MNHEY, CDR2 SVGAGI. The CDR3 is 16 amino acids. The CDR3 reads CASSYSSPPAYNEQFF. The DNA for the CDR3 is TGTGCCAGCAGTTACTCGTCCCCCCCGGCCTACAATGAGCAGTTCTTC.

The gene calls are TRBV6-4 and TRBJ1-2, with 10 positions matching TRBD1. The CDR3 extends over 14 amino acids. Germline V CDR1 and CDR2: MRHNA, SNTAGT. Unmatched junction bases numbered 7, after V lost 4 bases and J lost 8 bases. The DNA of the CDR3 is TGTGCCAGCAGTGGGGACAGGGGAATCGGCGGCTACACCTTC. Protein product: CASSGDRGIGGYTF.

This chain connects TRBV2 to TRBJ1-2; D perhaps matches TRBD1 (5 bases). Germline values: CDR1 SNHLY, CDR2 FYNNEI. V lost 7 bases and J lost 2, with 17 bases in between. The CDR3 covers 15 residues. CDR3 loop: CASTNRVAGNYGYTF. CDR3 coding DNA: TGTGCCAGCACCAACCGGGTAGCAGGGAACTATGGCTACACCTTC.

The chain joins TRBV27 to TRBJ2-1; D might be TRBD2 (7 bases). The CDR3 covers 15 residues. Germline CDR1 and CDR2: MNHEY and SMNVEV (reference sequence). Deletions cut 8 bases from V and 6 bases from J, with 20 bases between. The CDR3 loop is CASGGAGPFGNEQFF. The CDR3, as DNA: TGTGCCAGCGGGGGGGCGGGACCCTTTGGCAATGAGCAGTTCTTC.

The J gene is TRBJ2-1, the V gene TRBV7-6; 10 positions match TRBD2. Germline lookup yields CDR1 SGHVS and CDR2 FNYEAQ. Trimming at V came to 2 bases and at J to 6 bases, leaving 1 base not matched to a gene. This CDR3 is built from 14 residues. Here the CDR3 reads CASSLSGRVNEQFF. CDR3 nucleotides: TGTGCCAGCAGCTTAAGCGGGAGGGTCAATGAGCAGTTCTTC.

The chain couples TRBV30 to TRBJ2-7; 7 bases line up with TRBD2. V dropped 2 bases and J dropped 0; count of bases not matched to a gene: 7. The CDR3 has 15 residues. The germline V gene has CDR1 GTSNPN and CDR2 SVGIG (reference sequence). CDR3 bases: TGTGCCTGGAGTACCGCTAGCGGTAGCTCCTACGAGCAGTACTTC. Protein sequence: CAWSTASGSSYEQYF.